This T cell receptor (beta chain) appears in the sequencing data of a study of vaccination and CD4 T cells after COVID-19. The overall study: Following dose two, a median around 70 days (range 14 to 241) passed before post-vaccine samples were taken.

Treatment in this sample: roughly 11-day PBMC culture with coronavirus spike peptide pools or control peptides (ViraFEST assay). Researchers grew the cells for approximately 9 days and then pulled out CD4+ T cells by negative selection. At the Johns Hopkins FTIC core, DNA taken from cultured CD4+ T cells was sequenced by way of the Oncomine TCR Beta short-read assay. TCRdb ran MiXCR on the PCR reads and lists one entry per CDR3 protein. The table has some 10,000 distinct CDR3 sequences, over 20% seen once. To note about this clonotype: Its antigen is unknown.

J lost 8 bases, V lost 3 bases, and 6 bases had no gene match. The CDR3 runs 13 residues. Specimen: CD4+ T cells from blood, cultured in vitro, collected after SARS-CoV-2 vaccination. The TCR originated in a human donor who had recovered from COVID-19. V usage is TRBV12-3 or TRBV12-4 and J usage is TRBJ1-2; 7 bases agree with TRBD1. CDR3 DNA sequence: TGTGCCAGCAGTTTTAGGGGGCGCGGCGGCTACACCTTC. This encodes CASSFRGRGGYTF.